This T cell receptor beta chain was observed in a study of OX40 agonist ivuxolimab in advanced cancers. In the study overall: Cancers in dose escalation were hepatocellular, melanoma, renal cell and head and neck. Treatment received earlier with anti-PD-1, anti-PD-L1 or anti-CTLA-4 agents was allowed, and under 50% had some.

Repertoires were generated with immunoSEQ multiplex PCR, while TCRdb's copy carries only in-frame clones and drops some. The sample has 150,000 to 190,000 clones, 85% to 95% seen once. Note on this clone: The antigen is not known.

Study-wide points: CD4+ and CD8+ T cells in blood underwent clonal expansion by week 6 at 0.1 to 3.0 mg/kg. Low normalized T-cell clonal expansion was also seen in some nonresponders.

The clonotype was recovered from an adult with an advanced solid tumor such as melanoma, head and neck, liver or kidney cancer. The starting material was CD4+ or CD8+ T cells sorted from blood, obtained in a trial of the OX40 agonist ivuxolimab.

The CDR3 reads CASTIRAREKLFF. The CDR3 DNA reads as TGTGCCAGCACAATCAGGGCGCGGGAAAAACTGTTTTTT. The V gene is TRBV28, the J gene TRBJ1-4, with D perhaps TRBD1 (5 bases). This CDR3 region has 13 residues. Germline-derived CDR1 and CDR2 are MDHEN and SYDVKM. V lost 7 bases and J 8 bases, leaving 14 bases between the germline ends.